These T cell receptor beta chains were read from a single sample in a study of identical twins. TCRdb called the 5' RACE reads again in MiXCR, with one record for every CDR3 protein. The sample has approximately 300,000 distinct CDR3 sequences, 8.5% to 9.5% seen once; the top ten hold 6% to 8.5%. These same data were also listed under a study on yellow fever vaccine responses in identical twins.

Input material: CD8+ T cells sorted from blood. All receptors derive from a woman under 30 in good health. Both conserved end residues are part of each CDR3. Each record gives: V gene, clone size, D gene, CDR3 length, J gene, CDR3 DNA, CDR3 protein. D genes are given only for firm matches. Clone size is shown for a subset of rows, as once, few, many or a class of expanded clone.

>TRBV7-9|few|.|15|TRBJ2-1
TGTGCCAGCAGCTTAGTCCCTATAGGGTACAATGAGCAGTTCTTC
CASSLVPIGYNEQFF
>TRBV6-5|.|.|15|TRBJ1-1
TGTGCCAGCAGTTTCGGTAGGGGGTTGAACACTGAAGCTTTCTTT
CASSFGRGLNTEAFF
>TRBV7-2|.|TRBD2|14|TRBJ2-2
TGTGCCAGCAGCGTGACTAGCGGAACCGGGGAGCTGTTTTTT
CASSVTSGTGELFF
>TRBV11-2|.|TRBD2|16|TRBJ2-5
TGTGCCAGCAGCTTCGAGCGGGGGGGCCTGGAAGAGACCCAGTACTTC
CASSFERGGLEETQYF
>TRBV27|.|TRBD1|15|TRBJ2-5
TGTGCCAGCAGCGCCTATGGGACAGCGGAAGAGACCCAGTACTTC
CASSAYGTAEETQYF
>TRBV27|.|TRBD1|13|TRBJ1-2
TGTGCCAGCACCGCACAGGGGGCGAATGGCTACACCTTC
CASTAQGANGYTF
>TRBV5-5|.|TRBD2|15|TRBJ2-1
TGTGCCAGCAGCTTGGATAGCGGGGGGGCCTATGAGCAGTTCTTC
CASSLDSGGAYEQFF
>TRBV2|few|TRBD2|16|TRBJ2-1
TGTGCCAGCATTGGACTAGCGGGCGGAGCCTACAATGAGCAGTTCTTC
CASIGLAGGAYNEQFF
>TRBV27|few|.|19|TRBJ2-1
TGTGCCAGCAGTTTATCGGGGCCTGATGGAGGTTTTAAGGACAATGAGCAGTTCTTC
CASSLSGPDGGFKDNEQFF
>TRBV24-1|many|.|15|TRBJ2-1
TGTGCCACCAGTGGGTACTCGGGGGCCTACAATGAGCAGTTCTTC
CATSGYSGAYNEQFF
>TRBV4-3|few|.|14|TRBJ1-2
TGCGCCAGCAGCCAAGATGGGTCTAACTATGGCTACACCTTC
CASSQDGSNYGYTF
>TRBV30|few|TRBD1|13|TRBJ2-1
TGTGCCTGGAGTGTACAAGGACAGGGGTTTGAGTTCTTC
CAWSVQGQGFEFF
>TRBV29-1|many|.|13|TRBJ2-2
TGCAGCGTTGGGGGACTGGCCCCCGGGGAGCTGTTTTTT
CSVGGLAPGELFF
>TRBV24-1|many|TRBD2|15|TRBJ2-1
TGTGCCACCAGTGAGTCGGGACTAGCTTTCGATGAGCAGTTCTTC
CATSESGLAFDEQFF
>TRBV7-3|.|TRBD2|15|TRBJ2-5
TGTGCCAGCAGCCCACGGGGGGAGGGCCAAGAGACCCAGTACTTC
CASSPRGEGQETQYF
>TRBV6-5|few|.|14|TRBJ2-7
TGTGCCAGCAGTTACTTTACAGGGACCCACGAGCAGTACTTC
CASSYFTGTHEQYF
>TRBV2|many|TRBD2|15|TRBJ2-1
TGTGCCAGCAGTGACGCGCTAGCGGGAATTAATGAGCAGTTCTTC
CASSDALAGINEQFF
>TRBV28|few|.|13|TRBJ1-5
TGTGCCAGCAGTTCAGGGGTAGGTCAGCCCCAGCATTTT
CASSSGVGQPQHF
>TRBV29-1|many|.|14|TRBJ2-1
TGCAGCGTCCACCGGGACCCAAACTACAATGAGCAGTTCTTC
CSVHRDPNYNEQFF
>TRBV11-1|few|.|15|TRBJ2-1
TGTGCCAGCAGCTTATACCCAGGGTGGAGTAATGAGCAGTTCTTC
CASSLYPGWSNEQFF
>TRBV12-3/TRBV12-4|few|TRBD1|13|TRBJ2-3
TGTGCCAGCAGTTATGCCCCCGGGACAGAGCAGTATTTT
CASSYAPGTEQYF
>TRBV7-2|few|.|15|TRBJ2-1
TGTGCCAGCAGCTTAGCGATGAGCTCCTACAATGAGCAGTTCTTC
CASSLAMSSYNEQFF
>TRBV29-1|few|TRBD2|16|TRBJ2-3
TGCAGCGTTGAATGGTTCCTAGCGGGAGCTACAGATACGCAGTATTTT
CSVEWFLAGATDTQYF
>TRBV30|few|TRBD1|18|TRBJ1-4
TGTGCCTGGAGTGGGGCAGGGGGCGCGGACCGGGATAATGAAAAACTGTTTTTT
CAWSGAGGADRDNEKLFF
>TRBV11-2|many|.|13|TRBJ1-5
TGTGCCAGCAGCTTGGACGGTGATCAGCCCCAGCATTTT
CASSLDGDQPQHF
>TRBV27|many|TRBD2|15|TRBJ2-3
TGTGCCAGTACTAGGCGCGGGGGGTATACAGATACGCAGTATTTT
CASTRRGGYTDTQYF
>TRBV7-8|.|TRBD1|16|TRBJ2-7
TGCGCCAGCAGCTTTTTACCGGGACAGGGCCCCTACGAGCAGTACTTC
CASSFLPGQGPYEQYF
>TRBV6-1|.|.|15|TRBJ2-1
TGTGCCAGCAGTGATGATATATCAGCCTACAATGAGCAGTTCTTC
CASSDDISAYNEQFF
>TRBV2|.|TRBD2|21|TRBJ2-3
TGTGCCAGCAGTGATCCCCGGTACGAGCGGGAGGGCCAGAGAATGACAGATACGCAGTATTTT
CASSDPRYEREGQRMTDTQYF
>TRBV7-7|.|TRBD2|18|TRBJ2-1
TGTGCTAGCAGCGCCCGGGCGACTAGCGGGGGGACGTACAATGAGCAGTTCTTC
CASSARATSGGTYNEQFF
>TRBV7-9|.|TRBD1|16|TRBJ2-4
TGTGCCAGCAGCCCGGGACAGGGGATGGCCAAAAACATTCAGTACTTC
CASSPGQGMAKNIQYF
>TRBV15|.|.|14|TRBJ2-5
TGTGCCACCAGCACCCTGGGGCCTCAAGAGACCCAGTACTTC
CATSTLGPQETQYF
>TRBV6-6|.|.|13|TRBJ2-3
TGTGCCAGCAGTTACATACGCACAGATACGCAGTATTTT
CASSYIRTDTQYF
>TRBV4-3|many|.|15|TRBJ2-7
TGCGCCAGCAGCCAAGATCGAGACGACTCCTACGAGCAGTACTTC
CASSQDRDDSYEQYF